This T cell receptor beta chain was profiled in a study of blood T cell repertoires in COVID-19. Overall study context: The origin of the acute and convalescent COVID-19 samples was the United States, Italy and Spain. PBMCs, B-cell-depleted T cells, or T cells provided the cDNA or gDNA that made up the material.

Per the original data handling: The authors estimated nucleated cell counts from reference gene primer amplification. Here immunoSEQ multiplex PCR was the method, and the copy in TCRdb shows in-frame clones only, minus some. Clone size and V and J calls were adopted from that table, with D and trimming inferred from the DNA. The sample has some 230,000 clones, more than 65% seen once; the top ten hold roughly 2.3%. V was pared by 8 bases and J by 8 bases, with 3 bases of the junction left unmatched. Germline V lookup: CDR1 MDHEN, CDR2 SYDVKM. This CDR3 has 11 residues. The specimen was peripheral blood. This clonotype was obtained from a woman aged 55-69 years with acute or convalescent COVID-19. This chain connects TRBV28 to TRBJ1-2; 9 bases align to TRBD1. The CDR3 here is CASHRGHGYTF. The CDR3 DNA follows: TGTGCCAGCCACAGGGGGCACGGCTACACCTTC.